Below are 20 T cell receptor beta chains sequenced from a single sample in a study of T cells in Graves' hyperthyroidism and ophthalmopathy. RNA transcripts served as the template for amplifying TCR beta CDR3 regions. RT-PCR in the first round (using the HTBI primer set) targeted the TCR CDR3. TCRdb independently ran MiXCR on the multiplex PCR reads; one entry per CDR3 protein. The table lists roughly 280,000 distinct CDR3 sequences, approximately 20% of them singletons. The sample comprised blood. These TCRs come from a man aged 30 to 45 with Graves' ophthalmopathy.

The chain recombines TRBV5-4 with TRBJ1-2; D not certain. Germline CDR1 SGHNT, CDR2 YYREEE (reference sequence). This CDR3 contains 12 residues. V gave up 2 bases and J gave up 3 bases, with 5 bases separating them. The CDR3 nucleotides are TGTGCCAGCAGCTTCTCCGACTATGGCTACACCTTC. It yields the protein CASSFSDYGYTF.

This clonotype was counted ten times or more. The chain employs TRBV3-1 and TRBJ2-3; 8 bases line up with TRBD1. V dropped 3 bases and J dropped 2; count of bases not matched to a gene: 4. The germline V gene encodes CDR1 LGHDT and CDR2 YNNKEL (reference sequence). This CDR3 spans 15 amino acids. The CDR3 is CASSHNRGNTDTQYF. The CDR3 DNA is TGTGCCAGCAGCCACAACAGGGGGAACACAGATACGCAGTATTTT.

This clonotype was counted only a few times. The chain combines TRBV3-1 with TRBJ2-5; weak D call: TRBD1 (5 bases). Looked up from germline, CDR1 is LGHDT and CDR2 is YNNKEL (reference sequence). This CDR3 comprises 14 residues. Trimming removed 2 bases from V and 7 bases from J, with 14 bases in between. The CDR3 loop is CASSQRTGLATQYF. The CDR3 DNA reads as TGTGCCAGCAGCCAAAGAACAGGTCTGGCGACCCAGTACTTC.

On this clonotype: A much larger clone sits a single nucleotide away, making a read error possible. The chain combines TRBV7-8 with TRBJ2-5; D might be TRBD1 (6 bases). Looked up from germline, CDR1 is SGHVS and CDR2 is FQNEAQ. The CDR3 loop spans 13 amino acids. The CDR3 DNA reads TGTGCCTGCAGCCGGGACATCCAAGAGACCCAGTACTTC. Amino acid sequence: CACSRDIQETQYF. Full variable domain (remainder filled in from reference TRBV7-8 and TRBJ2-5): GAGVSQSPRYKVAKRGQDVALRCDPISGHVSLFWYQQALGQGPEFLTYFQNEAQLDKSGLPSDRFFAERPEGSVSTLKIQRTQQEDSAVYLCACSRDIQETQYFGPGTRLLVL.

The CDR3 DNA follows: TGTGCCAGCAGCAACGGACTAGCGGGATCGACCGGGGAGCTGTTTTTT. This encodes CASSNGLAGSTGELFF. The chain links TRBV5-4 to TRBJ2-2; 12 bases match TRBD2. CDR3 length: 16 amino acids. CDR1 and CDR2 from the germline V gene are SGHNT and YYREEE (reference sequence). The ends lost 4 bases at V and 5 bases at J; junction bases unmatched: 6. Complete variable domain (other parts from reference TRBV5-4 and TRBJ2-2): ETGVTQSPTHLIKTRGQQVTLRCSSQSGHNTVSWYQQALGQGPQFIFQYYREEENGRGNFPPRFSGLQFPNYSSELNVNALELDDSALYLCASSNGLAGSTGELFFGEGSRLTVL.

This clonotype was seen only a few times. The genes are TRBV7-3 and TRBJ2-7, with TRBD1 as a possible D gene (5 bases). CDR1 SGHTA and CDR2 FQGTGA come from the germline V gene. Trimming pared 10 bases from V and 7 bases from J, leaving 17 bases between. This CDR3 is 12 amino acids long. In DNA, the CDR3 is TGTGCCACCATGGAAGGGGCGCGGGAGCAGTACTTC. This sequence encodes CATMEGAREQYF.

Concerning this clonotype itself: Just one base apart from a much larger clone, this may be a read error. The chain joins TRBV7-8 to TRBJ2-1; D remains ambiguous. The CDR3 extends over 16 amino acids. Germline-derived CDR1 and CDR2 are SGHVS and FQNEAQ. CDR3 loop: CASGLASQSSYNEQFF. In nucleotides, the CDR3 is TGTGCCAGCGGCTTAGCATCCCAGAGCTCCTACAATGAGCAGTTCTTC. The entire variable domain, with the rest obtained from reference TRBV7-8 and TRBJ2-1, is as follows: GAGVSQSPRYKVAKRGQDVALRCDPISGHVSLFWYQQALGQGPEFLTYFQNEAQLDKSGLPSDRFFAERPEGSVSTLKIQRTQQEDSAVYLCASGLASQSSYNEQFFGPGTRLTVL.

This rearrangement joins TRBV6-2 or TRBV6-3 to TRBJ2-3; D perhaps matches TRBD2 (6 bases). V lost 0 bases and J 0 bases, leaving 10 bases between the germline ends. This CDR3 has 16 amino acids. Looked up from germline, CDR1 is MNHEY and CDR2 is SVGEGT. CDR3 region: CASSYSLATSTDTQYF. The CDR3 DNA reads as TGTGCCAGCAGTTACTCACTAGCTACAAGCACAGATACGCAGTATTTT.

In its sample, this clonotype was seen many times. V and J are TRBV2 and TRBJ1-4; TRBD1 agrees at 7 bases. CDR1 is SNHLY and CDR2 is FYNNEI in the germline V gene. The CDR3 contains 14 residues. The V and J ends lost 7 bases and 8 bases, in that order; junction bases with no gene match: 10. The CDR3 nucleotides are TGTGCCAGCATCTTCCGGGACAGCCCCGAAAAACTGTTTTTT. Its protein is CASIFRDSPEKLFF.

J is TRBJ2-5 and V is TRBV20-1, with 9 bases aligning to TRBD2. V lost 2 bases and J lost 6; bases outside the gene matches: 10. The CDR3 runs 15 residues. Germline V gene data show CDR1 as DFQATT and CDR2 as SNEGSKA (reference sequence). This CDR3 reads CSARSGREGLQTQYF. As DNA, the CDR3 is TGCAGTGCTAGATCGGGGCGGGAGGGTCTTCAGACCCAGTACTTC.

In this sample, this clonotype turned up many times. The rearrangement links TRBV30 to TRBJ2-6; D remains ambiguous. The CDR3 extends over 11 amino acids. Trimming cost V 8 bases and J 3 bases, with 5 bases left between them. Germline-derived CDR1 and CDR2 are GTSNPN and SVGIG (reference sequence). This chain's CDR3 is CAAGGANVLTF. CDR3 DNA: TGTGCCGCAGGTGGGGCCAACGTCCTGACTTTC.

CDR3 DNA sequence: TGCGCCAGCAGCGCGACCGGGACCACGACCAATGAGCAGTTCTTC. Translated: CASSATGTTTNEQFF. The J gene is TRBJ2-1, the V gene TRBV5-1, with D possibly being TRBD1 or TRBD2 (5 bases each). V was trimmed by 4 bases and J by 6 bases, leaving 17 bases between them. CDR1 is SGHRS and CDR2 is YFSETQ in the germline V gene. The CDR3 has 15 residues.

The CDR3 nucleotides read TGTGCCAGCAGCCCATACCCCTACGAGCAGTACTTC. The encoded protein is CASSPYPYEQYF. The rearrangement links TRBV11-2 to TRBJ2-7; no clear D gene. The ends were cut back, 5 bases at V and 2 bases at J, with 7 bases in the middle. Germline V gene data show CDR1 as SGHAT and CDR2 as FQNNGV. The CDR3 totals 12 residues.

The chain is built from TRBV5-1 and TRBJ1-2, with 9 bases identical to TRBD1. Trimming cost V 3 bases and J 6 bases; bases outside gene matches: 6. In germline, CDR1 is SGHRS, CDR2 YFSETQ. The CDR3 loop spans 14 amino acids. The CDR3 reads CASSWGQGVDGYTF. The CDR3 DNA follows: TGCGCCAGCAGCTGGGGACAGGGAGTGGATGGCTACACCTTC.

This sequence joins TRBV6-5 and TRBJ2-7, with D perhaps TRBD2 (5 bases). This CDR3 region has 13 residues. V lost 2 bases, J lost 4 bases, and 9 bases lay in between. Per germline, CDR1 MNHEY and CDR2 SVGAGI. CDR3 DNA: TGTGCCAGCAGTTACGGGCGCGGGTACGAGCAGTACTTC. This gives the protein CASSYGRGYEQYF.

The rearrangement uses TRBV6-1 and TRBJ2-1; a weak D match, TRBD2 (6 bases). The CDR3 extends over 14 amino acids. Looked up from germline, CDR1 is MNHNS and CDR2 is SASEGT. V was shortened by 6 bases and J by 7 bases, with 16 bases between the two germline ends. CDR3 protein: CASRAGGRVNEQFF. CDR3 in DNA: TGTGCCAGCAGAGCGGGTGGTCGGGTTAATGAGCAGTTCTTC.

The V call is TRBV11-3, the J call TRBJ1-3; D unresolved. Germline V gene sequence: CDR1 SGHNT, CDR2 YENEEA. The CDR3 contains 11 residues. With 5 bases removed from V and 8 bases from J, the gap between germline ends came to 7 bases. The CDR3 sequence is CASSPGDTIYF. CDR3 DNA sequence: TGTGCCAGCAGCCCCGGGGACACCATATATTTT.

The genes are TRBV12-3 or TRBV12-4 and TRBJ2-1; 9 positions agree with TRBD2. CDR3 length: 16 amino acids. V trimming: 4 bases; J trimming: 6 bases; junction bases outside the gene matches: 10. CDR3 loop: CASSSPIAGVINEQFF. CDR3 sequence (DNA): TGTGCCAGCAGTTCCCCTATAGCGGGGGTAATCAATGAGCAGTTCTTC.

The chain uses TRBV14 and TRBJ2-1; D call uncertain. The CDR3 has 15 amino acids. Trimming removed 1 base from V and 8 bases from J, with 15 bases in between. Germline V lookup: CDR1 SGHDN, CDR2 FVKESK. The CDR3 loop reads CASSQASPGGDEQFF. Written as DNA, the CDR3 is TGTGCCAGCAGCCAAGCCTCCCCAGGCGGCGATGAGCAGTTCTTC.

The CDR3 region is CASRIYRGHQPQHF. The CDR3 DNA reads TGTGCCAGCAGAATTTACAGGGGGCATCAGCCCCAGCATTTT. The chain joins TRBV19 to TRBJ1-5; 9 bases fit TRBD1. The CDR3 length is 14 residues. V was clipped by 9 bases and J by 5 bases; unmatched bases: 8. Per germline, CDR1 LNHDA and CDR2 SQIVND (reference sequence).